What follows is one TCR beta chain and its context. The method was immunoSEQ multiplex PCR; TCRdb's version includes in-frame clones alone and lacks a portion of them. The sample has under 150,000 clones, 90% seen once. The CDR3 contains 15 residues. V gave up 1 base and J gave up 3 bases; unmatched junction bases: 4. Germline CDR1 reads SGHNT; CDR2 reads YYREEE (reference sequence). This entry comes from a study of OX40 agonist ivuxolimab in advanced cancers. Study overall: Ivuxolimab, which patients received intravenously every 2 weeks, was dosed at 0.01 to 10 mg/kg. Partial responses were achieved by three patients, of whom one had hepatocellular carcinoma and two had cutaneous melanoma.

This chain connects TRBV5-4 to TRBJ2-1, with 7 bases aligning to TRBD2. This receptor was taken from an adult with an advanced solid tumor such as melanoma, head and neck, liver or kidney cancer. This specimen consisted of CD4+ or CD8+ T cells sorted from blood, obtained in a trial of the OX40 agonist ivuxolimab. CDR3 sequence (DNA): TGTGCCAGCAGCTTGAGCAGCGGGAACTACAATGAGCAGTTCTTC. This translates into CASSLSSGNYNEQFF. Combining the CDR3 with reference TRBV5-4 and TRBJ2-1 gives the whole variable domain ETGVTQSPTHLIKTRGQQVTLRCSSQSGHNTVSWYQQALGQGPQFIFQYYREEENGRGNFPPRFSGLQFPNYSSELNVNALELDDSALYLCASSLSSGNYNEQFFGPGTRLTVL.